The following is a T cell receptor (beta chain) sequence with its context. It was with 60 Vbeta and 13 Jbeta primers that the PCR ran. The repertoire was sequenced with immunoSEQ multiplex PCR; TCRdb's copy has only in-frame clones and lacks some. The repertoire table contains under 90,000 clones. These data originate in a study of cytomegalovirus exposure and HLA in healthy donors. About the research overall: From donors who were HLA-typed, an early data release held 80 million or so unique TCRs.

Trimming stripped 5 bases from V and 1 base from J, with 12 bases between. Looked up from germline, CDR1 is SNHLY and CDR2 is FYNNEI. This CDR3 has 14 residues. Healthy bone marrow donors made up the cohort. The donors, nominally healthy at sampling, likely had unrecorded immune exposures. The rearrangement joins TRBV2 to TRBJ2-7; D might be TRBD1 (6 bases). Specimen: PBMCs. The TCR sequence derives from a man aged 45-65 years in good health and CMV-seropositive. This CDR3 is CASSQAGASYEQYF. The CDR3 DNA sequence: TGTGCCAGCAGTCAGGCAGGGGCGTCCTACGAGCAGTACTTC.